The 10 T cell receptor beta chains below come from one sample, sequenced in a study of T cells in Graves' hyperthyroidism and ophthalmopathy. Authors of the study amplified TCR beta CDR3 regions from RNA transcripts. A first-round RT-PCR of the TCR CDR3 used the HTBI primer set. TCRdb fed the multiplex PCR reads into MiXCR, producing one record per CDR3 protein. The sample yields around 600,000 distinct CDR3 sequences, roughly 15% seen once. The sample comprised blood. All receptors derive from a woman between 50 and 59 years old with Graves' ophthalmopathy.

The gene calls are TRBV9 and TRBJ2-5, with D perhaps given as TRBD1 or TRBD2 (5 bases each). V was shortened by 0 bases and J by 5 bases, with 14 bases between the two germline ends. The length of the CDR3 is 15 residues. The V gene's germline CDR1 is SGDLS and CDR2 YYNGEE. DNA for the CDR3: TGTGCCAGCAGCGTAGTGGGGGTGGGTTTTGAGACCCAGTACTTC. It encodes CASSVVGVGFETQYF.

This clonotype was picked up many times. The chain carries TRBV20-1 and TRBJ2-7, with TRBD1 matching 7 bases. Trimming removed 6 bases from V and 4 bases from J; junction bases left unmatched: 9. Germline V gives CDR1 DFQATT, CDR2 SNEGSKA (reference sequence). The CDR3 is made up of 13 amino acids. CDR3 DNA sequence: TGCAGTGCCTCCGGGACAGATCGTTACGAGCAGTACTTC. Protein product: CSASGTDRYEQYF.

The rearrangement links TRBV28 to TRBJ1-6; D is uncertain. Trimming shortened V by 8 bases and J by 4 bases, and 9 bases separated the two germline ends. Germline CDR1 is MDHEN and CDR2 is SYDVKM. This CDR3 spans 13 amino acids. The CDR3 DNA sequence: TGTGCCAGCTCGGACGGTTATAATTCACCCCTCCACTTT. Protein product: CASSDGYNSPLHF.

The genes are TRBV19 and TRBJ2-3, with 12 bases lining up with TRBD2. The CDR3 sequence is 17 residues long. V was pared by 5 bases and J by 4 bases, with 10 bases of the junction left unmatched. Germline V gives CDR1 LNHDA, CDR2 SQIVND (reference sequence). CDR3 bases: TGTGCCAGTAGTCTACCCCGGACTAGCGGGAATCCAGATACGCAGTATTTT. It encodes CASSLPRTSGNPDTQYF.

This clonotype was recorded at least ten times. V is TRBV20-1 and J is TRBJ2-1; D call uncertain. CDR1 is DFQATT and CDR2 is SNEGSKA in the germline V gene (reference sequence). V was trimmed by 6 bases and J by 2 bases, leaving 14 bases between them. The CDR3 has 14 residues. In DNA, the CDR3 is TGCAGTGCCCCCGCGACCGTTGCCTACAATGAGCAGTTCTTC. This gives the protein CSAPATVAYNEQFF.

The V and J genes are TRBV19 and TRBJ1-6; D remains unclear. V shed 1 base and J shed 7 bases, with 8 bases lying between them. This CDR3 is 14 amino acids long. Germline V CDR1 and CDR2: LNHDA, SQIVND (reference sequence). CDR3 amino acids: CASSIGVRNSPLHF. In DNA form, the CDR3 reads TGTGCCAGTAGTATAGGGGTACGCAATTCACCCCTCCACTTT.

This clonotype appeared many times. This chain joins TRBV4-1 and TRBJ1-1, with a tentative D call TRBD1 (5 bases). Germline CDR1 is MGHRA and CDR2 is YSYEKL. This CDR3 is 14 amino acids long. Trimming removed 1 base from V and 6 bases from J, with 12 bases in between. The CDR3 sequence is CASSQASRAAEAFF. CDR3 bases: TGCGCCAGCAGCCAAGCTAGCAGGGCCGCTGAAGCTTTCTTT.

This clonotype showed up many times. This chain uses TRBV7-6 with TRBJ2-3; D is ambiguous. V lost 2 bases, J lost 2 bases, and 11 bases lay in between. Looked up from germline, CDR1 is SGHVS and CDR2 is FNYEAQ. The CDR3 length is 15 residues. CDR3 amino acids: CASSLLVSITDTQYF. The CDR3 bases are TGTGCCAGCAGCTTATTGGTCAGCATCACAGATACGCAGTATTTT.

Many counts were recorded for this clonotype. The CDR3, as DNA: TGTGCCTCTCGCCTTGGAACTGGAAACACCATATATTTT. The encoded protein is CASRLGTGNTIYF. This chain connects TRBV30 to TRBJ1-3; no clear D gene. The germline V gene encodes CDR1 GTSNPN and CDR2 SVGIG (reference sequence). Between the trimmed V and J ends, which lost 7 bases and 2 bases, there was a span of 12 bases. The CDR3 is made up of 13 amino acids.

Many counts were recorded for this clonotype. The chain employs TRBV18 and TRBJ1-2; D ambiguous. Trimming removed 2 bases at V and 8 bases at J, with 9 bases between. CDR3 length equals 12 residues. From germline, CDR1 is KGHSH and CDR2 LQKENI. CDR3 protein: CASSPDSGGYTF. The CDR3 DNA sequence: TGTGCCAGCTCACCAGATTCAGGCGGCTACACCTTC.